This passage covers 20 T cell receptor beta chains from one sample sequenced in a study of technical replicates of blood from a few donors (dated by TCRdb to between 2016 and 2019). The library was built by means of the immunoSEQ multiplex PCR assay. Drawn from immuneACCESS, this table holds only the in-frame rearrangements with V and J called that TCRdb kept. Clones are partly lost; checked studies trace under half to an unresolved V gene and leave the rest unexplained. The sample table contains more than 65,000 clones; only one count was recorded for 95% to 97% of them. The ten largest clones add up to under 0.3% of the sample. The sequencing input was T cells isolated from PBMCs. The receptors shown here come from a human donor in good health.

This clone was detected only once. The chain has TRBV29-1 and TRBJ1-1, with a tentative D call TRBD1 (5 bases). Trimming pared 7 bases from V and 0 bases from J, leaving 18 bases between. The CDR3 covers 15 residues. Per germline, CDR1 SQVTM and CDR2 ANQGSEA. The CDR3 reads CSAKDAGVMNTEAFF. As DNA, the CDR3 is TGCAGCGCCAAGGACGCGGGGGTCATGAACACTGAAGCTTTCTTT.

The J gene is TRBJ1-2, the V gene TRBV6-6; weak D call: TRBD1 (5 bases). The CDR3 contains 14 residues. V dropped 0 bases and J dropped 7 bases, with 12 bases sitting between them. The germline gives CDR1 MNHNY, CDR2 SVGAGI (reference sequence). The CDR3 nucleotides are TGTGCCAGCAGTTACTCGGAGGGGACCGGTGGCTACACCTTC. Protein: CASSYSEGTGGYTF.

The rearrangement uses TRBV14 and TRBJ2-1; 9 bases are a match to TRBD1. J gave up 7 bases and V 3 bases, and 7 bases lay outside the gene matches. The CDR3 length is 15 residues. CDR1 and CDR2 from the germline V gene are SGHDN and FVKESK. In DNA, the CDR3 is TGTGCCAGCAGCCAGGGGACAGGGTTTGGTAATGAGCAGTTCTTC. This translates into CASSQGTGFGNEQFF.

This chain links TRBV11-2 with TRBJ2-7; TRBD1 matches at 8 bases. Losses at the gene ends were 3 bases for V and 5 bases for J; bases not matched to a gene: 9. The CDR3 is made up of 15 amino acids. CDR1 and CDR2 (germline): SGHAT, FQNNGV. DNA of the CDR3: TGTGCCAGCAGCTTCCTAGGACAGGGTTACGACGAGCAGTACTTC. Translating gives CASSFLGQGYDEQYF.

V usage is TRBV27 and J usage is TRBJ1-2, with unresolved D. The CDR3 has 12 residues. From germline, CDR1 is MNHEY and CDR2 SMNVEV (reference sequence). V shed 7 bases and J shed 1 base, with 7 bases lying between them. CDR3 region: CASKQYNYGYTF. CDR3 nucleotides: TGTGCCAGCAAGCAATATAACTATGGCTACACCTTC.

The V call is TRBV9, the J call TRBJ1-1; maybe TRBD1 (5 bases). The V gene's germline CDR1 is SGDLS and CDR2 YYNGEE. V shed 0 bases and J shed 3 bases, with 6 bases lying between them. The CDR3 spans 13 residues. The CDR3 reads CASSVVGDTEAFF. The CDR3 DNA sequence: TGTGCCAGCAGCGTAGTAGGGGACACTGAAGCTTTCTTT.

J is TRBJ2-7 and V is TRBV10-3, with D unresolved. Trimming removed 7 bases from V and 0 bases from J, with 7 bases in between. The CDR3 loop spans 12 amino acids. CDR1 is ENHRY, CDR2 SYGVKD, per germline. Here the CDR3 DNA reads TGTGCCATCACGACTTCCTCCTACGAGCAGTACTTC. Protein sequence: CAITTSSYEQYF.

The V and J genes are TRBV5-6 and TRBJ2-5; D gene uncertain. V lost 3 bases and J lost 3, with 9 bases in between. The length of the CDR3 is 13 residues. Germline CDR1 and CDR2: SGHDT and YYEEEE. CDR3 region: CASSWYHKETQYF. CDR3 DNA sequence: TGTGCCAGCAGCTGGTATCACAAAGAGACCCAGTACTTC.

This clone was counted once. The CDR3 DNA reads as TGTGCCAGCAGCTTAGCATTGCTAGCGGGATCCGCAGATACGCAGTATTTT. The encoded protein is CASSLALLAGSADTQYF. The chain employs TRBV7-2 and TRBJ2-3, with 9 bases identical to TRBD2. Germline trimming cut 0 bases from V and 4 bases from J; bases unmatched to any gene: 8. Germline CDR1 reads SGHTA; CDR2 reads FQGNSA. The CDR3 covers 17 residues.

This chain links TRBV6-1 with TRBJ2-3, with no clear D. The V end was cut by 1 base, the J end by 2 bases, with 7 bases between. This CDR3 spans 14 amino acids. Germline V gives CDR1 MNHNS, CDR2 SASEGT. CDR3 in amino acids: CASSEGQHTDTQYF. The CDR3 DNA reads TGTGCCAGCAGTGAAGGTCAACACACAGATACGCAGTATTTT.

DNA of the CDR3: TGTGCCAGTAGTATAACCCCGCTGACAGGGAGCAATCAGCCCCAGCATTTT. As protein: CASSITPLTGSNQPQHF. The chain joins TRBV19 to TRBJ1-5; TRBD1 agrees at 7 bases. The germline gives CDR1 LNHDA, CDR2 SQIVND (reference sequence). This CDR3 is 17 amino acids long. With 2 bases clipped from V and 1 base from J, the junction kept 8 bases outside the gene matches.

The rearrangement uses TRBV6-1 and TRBJ1-5; TRBD1 matches 10 bases. J was trimmed by 9 bases and V by 0 bases; bases with no gene match: 8. The germline gives CDR1 MNHNS, CDR2 SASEGT. This CDR3 region has 16 residues. The DNA for the CDR3 is TGTGCCAGCAGTGAAGCGGGACAGGGGCTACTTGTGCCCCAGCATTTT. As protein: CASSEAGQGLLVPQHF.

CDR3 residues: CATRGTGSGNQPQHF. In DNA, the CDR3 is TGTGCCACCAGAGGGACAGGGTCTGGCAATCAGCCCCAGCATTTT. This chain joins TRBV28 and TRBJ1-5; 9 nucleotides line up with TRBD1. The CDR3 loop spans 15 amino acids. The V gene's germline CDR1 is MDHEN and CDR2 SYDVKM. After removal of 10 bases from V and 2 bases from J, the junction contained 9 bases not matched to a gene.

The rearrangement joins TRBV2 to TRBJ1-1, with TRBD1 identical over 10 bases. Germline assignment: CDR1 SNHLY and CDR2 FYNNEI. J gave up 2 bases and V 5 bases, and 2 bases lay outside the gene matches. CDR3 length equals 14 residues. The CDR3 region is CASSRTGGNTEAFF. The CDR3 region has the DNA TGTGCCAGCAGTAGGACAGGGGGTAACACTGAAGCTTTCTTT.

The chain joins TRBV28 to TRBJ1-2, with 7 bases aligning to TRBD1. J lost 5 bases, V lost 2 bases, and 14 bases had no gene match. The CDR3 spans 17 residues. Germline V gives CDR1 MDHEN, CDR2 SYDVKM. CDR3 protein: CASSLMELGGARYGYTF. In nucleotides, the CDR3 is TGTGCCAGCAGTTTAATGGAGTTAGGGGGCGCGAGGTATGGCTACACCTTC.

The chain uses TRBV7-9 and TRBJ2-2, with D maybe TRBD1 (6 bases). The CDR3 extends over 14 amino acids. From germline, CDR1 is SEHNR and CDR2 FQNEAQ (reference sequence). V was pared by 10 bases and J by 5 bases, with 17 bases between. The CDR3 nucleotides read TGTGCCACTTTGGGGGCTCTCAAGACCGGGGAGCTGTTTTTT. It encodes CATLGALKTGELFF.

The rearrangement joins TRBV6-5 to TRBJ1-5, with D perhaps TRBD1 (5 bases). This CDR3 has 12 residues. Trimming removed 5 bases from V and 11 bases from J, with 13 bases in between. Germline V gene data show CDR1 as MNHEY and CDR2 as SVGAGI. Here the CDR3 DNA reads TGTGCCAGCAGTACCGGGGGGGGGACCCAGCATTTT. This translates into CASSTGGGTQHF.

With respect to this clone: A read error may produce the germline difference seen at one junction end. Other DNA variants within this sample encode the same CDR3. The rearrangement links TRBV6-5 to TRBJ1-1; D is uncertain. This CDR3 comprises 15 residues. The V gene's germline CDR1 is MNHEY and CDR2 SVGAGI. The CDR3: CASRPRSTTGTEAFF. The CDR3 nucleotides read TGTGCTAGCAGACCCCGCTCGACTACCGGTACTGAAGCTTTCTTT.

The chain combines TRBV7-3 with TRBJ2-1; D might be TRBD2 (5 bases). V lost 5 bases, J lost 7 bases, and 6 bases lay in between. This CDR3 spans 11 amino acids. Per the germline V gene, CDR1 is SGHTA and CDR2 is FQGTGA. The CDR3 nucleotides are TGTGCCAGCAGCCTAGCAAATGAGCAGTTCTTC. As protein: CASSLANEQFF.

V and J are TRBV6-4 and TRBJ2-1; perhaps TRBD2 as D (6 bases). With 2 bases removed from V and 7 bases from J, the gap between germline ends came to 12 bases. The CDR3 is 14 residues long. CDR1 and CDR2 (germline): MRHNA, SNTAGT. DNA of the CDR3: TGTGCCAGCAGTGACGACTCTAGCGTGAATGAGCAGTTCTTC. Translated, it gives CASSDDSSVNEQFF.